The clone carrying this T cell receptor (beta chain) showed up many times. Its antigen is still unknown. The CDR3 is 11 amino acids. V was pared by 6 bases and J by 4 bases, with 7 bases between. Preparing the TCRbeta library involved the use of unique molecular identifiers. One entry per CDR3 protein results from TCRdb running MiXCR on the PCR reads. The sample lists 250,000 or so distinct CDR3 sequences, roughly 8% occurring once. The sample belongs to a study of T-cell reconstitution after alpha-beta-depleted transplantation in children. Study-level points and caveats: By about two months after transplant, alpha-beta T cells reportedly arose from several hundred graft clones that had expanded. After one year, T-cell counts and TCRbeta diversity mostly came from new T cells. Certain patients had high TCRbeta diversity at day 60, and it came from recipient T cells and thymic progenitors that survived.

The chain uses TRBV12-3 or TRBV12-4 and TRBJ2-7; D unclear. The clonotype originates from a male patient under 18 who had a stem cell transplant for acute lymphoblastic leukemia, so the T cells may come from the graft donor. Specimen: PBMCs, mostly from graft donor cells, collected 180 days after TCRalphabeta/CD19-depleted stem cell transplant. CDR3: CASRARYEQYF. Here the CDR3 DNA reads TGTGCCAGCAGGGCCCGATACGAGCAGTACTTC.